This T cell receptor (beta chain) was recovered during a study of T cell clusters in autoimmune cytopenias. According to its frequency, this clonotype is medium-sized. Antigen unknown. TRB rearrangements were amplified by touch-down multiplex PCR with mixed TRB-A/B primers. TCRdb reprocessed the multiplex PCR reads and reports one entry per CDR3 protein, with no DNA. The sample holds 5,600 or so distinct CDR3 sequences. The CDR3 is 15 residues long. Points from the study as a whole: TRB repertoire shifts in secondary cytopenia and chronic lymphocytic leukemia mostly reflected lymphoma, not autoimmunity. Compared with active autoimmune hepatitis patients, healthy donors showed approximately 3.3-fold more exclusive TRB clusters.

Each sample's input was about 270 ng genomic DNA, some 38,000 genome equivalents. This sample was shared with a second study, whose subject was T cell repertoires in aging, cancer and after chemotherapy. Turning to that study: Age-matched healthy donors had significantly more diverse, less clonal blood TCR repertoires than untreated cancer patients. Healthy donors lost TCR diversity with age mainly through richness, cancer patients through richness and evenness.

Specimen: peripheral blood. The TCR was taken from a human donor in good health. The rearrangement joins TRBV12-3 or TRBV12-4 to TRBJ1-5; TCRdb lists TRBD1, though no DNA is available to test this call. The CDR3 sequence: CASSFWGQGNQPQHF.